The following is a TCR beta chain sequence with its context. The RNA input was roughly 0.5 to 1 ug, and it was reverse transcribed with random hexamers. One entry per CDR3 protein, called by TCRdb with MiXCR from the immunoSEQ multiplex PCR reads. Here the sample spans 200,000 or so distinct CDR3 sequences, roughly 95% being singletons. Trimming took 0 bases from V and 8 from J, leaving 16 bases between them. This CDR3 is built from 15 residues. Germline values: CDR1 MGHRA, CDR2 YSYEKL. These data originate in a study of CD8 T cells in Susac syndrome. The sequence was collected from a human donor with multiple sclerosis. The V call is TRBV4-1, the J call TRBJ1-2; D ambiguous. Sequencing was performed on CD4+ T cells from PBMCs. The CDR3 loop reads CASSQEVARSRGYTF. The CDR3 DNA sequence: TGCGCCAGCAGCCAAGAAGTAGCACGGAGCAGGGGCTACACCTTC.